This T cell receptor (beta chain) was captured by sequencing in a study of OX40 agonist ivuxolimab in advanced cancers. Broader study findings: The investigators did not determine what antigen specificity the expanded peripheral T cells had. Averaging showed that CD8+ T cells had more expanded clones than CD4+ did.

Of note for this clone: Antigen unknown.

Germline lookup yields CDR1 MDHEN and CDR2 SYDVKM. There are 15 residues in the CDR3. Trimming cost V 5 bases and J 1 base; bases outside gene matches: 6. Using immunoSEQ multiplex PCR, the repertoire was profiled, and TCRdb retains in-frame clones only, with some absent. This repertoire shows about 110,000 clones, 90% found once; its top ten account for approximately 0.52%. This clonotype was sampled from an adult with an advanced solid tumor such as melanoma, head and neck, liver or kidney cancer. The rearrangement links TRBV28 to TRBJ1-1; TRBD1 agrees at 8 bases. The sequencing here drew on CD4+ or CD8+ T cells sorted from blood, taken in a trial of the OX40 agonist ivuxolimab. CDR3 sequence reads: CASSNQGAPNTEAFF. Here the CDR3 DNA reads TGTGCCAGCAGTAATCAGGGGGCTCCGAACACTGAAGCTTTCTTT.